These 18 T cell receptor beta chains were sequenced from one sample in a study of vaccination and CD4 T cells after COVID-19. No cognate antigen is known for these TCRs. Stated time point: late sampling 161 to 241 days after vaccination in a few convalescent patients. The sample's treatment: roughly 10-day PBMC culture with coronavirus spike peptide pools or control peptides (ViraFEST assay). An Oncomine TCR Beta short-read assay was used to sequence the DNA from cultured CD4+ T cells. TCRdb used MiXCR to reprocess the PCR reads, holding one entry per CDR3 protein. There are fewer than 25,000 distinct CDR3 sequences in the sample; less than 40% occur only once, and around 3% lies in the top ten. The input for sequencing was CD4+ T cells from blood, cultured in vitro, taken about 7 months after SARS-CoV-2 vaccination. The origin of the receptors is a human donor who had recovered from COVID-19.

The chain uses TRBV5-5 and TRBJ1-3; no reliable D call. Germline loops: CDR1 SGHKS, CDR2 YYEKEE (reference sequence). The length of the CDR3 is 15 residues. V shed 0 bases and J shed 0 bases, with 7 bases lying between them. CDR3 DNA: TGTGCCAGCAGCTTGGCCCTTACCTCTGGAAACACCATATATTTT. Encoded protein: CASSLALTSGNTIYF.

This clonotype has more than one count but fewer than ten. The chain employs TRBV6-5 and TRBJ2-2; D uncertain. This CDR3 contains 16 residues. Germline CDR1 MNHEY, CDR2 SVGAGI. V gave up 0 bases and J gave up 0 bases, with 8 bases separating them. CDR3 sequence reads: CASSYSSGTNTGELFF. CDR3 nucleotide sequence: TGTGCCAGCAGTTACTCATCCGGTACGAACACCGGGGAGCTGTTTTTT.

A few counts support this clonotype. Relative to the germline gene, one junction end is altered; a read error may explain this. This sequence joins TRBV7-2 and TRBJ2-6; D is undetermined. The germline gives CDR1 SGHTA, CDR2 FQGNSA. The CDR3 contains 15 residues. As DNA, the CDR3 is TGTGCTAGCAGCAAAGACCCCACTGGGGCCAACGTCCTGACTTTC. Translated, it gives CASSKDPTGANVLTF.

The J gene is TRBJ1-1, the V gene TRBV20-1; tentative D call: TRBD1 (5 bases). V lost 5 bases to trimming and J lost 4 bases, with 14 bases between them. The CDR3 runs 13 residues. CDR1 DFQATT and CDR2 SNEGSKA come from the germline V gene (reference sequence). CDR3 nucleotide sequence: TGCAGTGCTGGGGGGAGGGGAGGCACTGAAGCTTTCTTT. Amino acids: CSAGGRGGTEAFF.

Only a few counts were recorded for this clonotype. The rearrangement links TRBV6-5 to TRBJ1-2, with 7 bases matching TRBD1. Germline V gives CDR1 MNHEY, CDR2 SVGAGI. With 0 bases clipped from V and 8 bases from J, the junction kept 3 bases outside the gene matches. The CDR3 length is 13 residues. CDR3: CASSYSRGQGYTF. CDR3 bases: TGTGCCAGCAGTTACTCGAGGGGGCAAGGCTACACCTTC.

In this sample, this clonotype turned up a few times. The chain recombines TRBV27 with TRBJ1-2; D possibly corresponds to TRBD1 (5 bases). The V and J ends lost 8 bases and 4 bases respectively, with 17 bases between them. This CDR3 comprises 14 residues. Germline CDR1 and CDR2: MNHEY and SMNVEV (reference sequence). CDR3 region: CASGGRDTFYGYTF. The CDR3 nucleotides read TGTGCCAGCGGGGGGAGAGACACGTTCTATGGCTACACCTTC.

The chain recombines TRBV7-9 with TRBJ2-5; D perhaps matches TRBD2 (5 bases). Germline lookup yields CDR1 SEHNR and CDR2 FQNEAQ (reference sequence). This CDR3 has 14 residues. V lost 1 base, J lost 5 bases, and 11 bases lay in between. In DNA, the CDR3 is TGTGCCAGCAGCTTAGAAGGAGGCACGGAGACCCAGTACTTC. It translates to CASSLEGGTETQYF.

The V call is TRBV20-1, the J call TRBJ1-4; D might be TRBD1 (5 bases). CDR1 and CDR2 (germline): DFQATT, SNEGSKA (reference sequence). This CDR3 region has 13 residues. V was trimmed by 3 bases and J by 8 bases, leaving 13 bases between them. The chain's CDR3 is CSASKGVGEKLFF. For the CDR3, the DNA is TGCAGTGCTAGTAAAGGGGTTGGCGAAAAACTGTTTTTT.

CDR3 nucleotide sequence: TGTGCCAGCAGCCAGACGCAATGGGTAGCTTTCTTT. It yields the protein CASSQTQWVAFF. The V call is TRBV14, the J call TRBJ1-1; D not certain. Per germline, CDR1 SGHDN and CDR2 FVKESK. The V gene lost 3 bases and the J gene lost 10 bases, with 12 bases spanning the gap. This CDR3 region has 12 residues.

This clonotype was observed a few times. The chain recombines TRBV6-1 with TRBJ2-3; 11 nucleotides align to TRBD2. Trimming cost V 7 bases and J 6 bases; bases outside gene matches: 9. This CDR3 has 15 residues. The V gene's germline CDR1 is MNHNS and CDR2 SASEGT. The chain's CDR3 is CASNLAGGAGDTQYF. DNA of the CDR3: TGTGCCAGCAACCTAGCGGGAGGTGCGGGGGATACGCAGTATTTT.

The chain couples TRBV5-4 to TRBJ1-2; 9 bases fit TRBD1. This CDR3 is 15 amino acids long. Germline lookup yields CDR1 SGHNT and CDR2 YYREEE (reference sequence). V gave up 4 bases and J gave up 0 bases; unmatched junction bases: 4. The CDR3 DNA reads TGTGCCAGCAGCCAAGGGACAGGGCCTAACTATGGCTACACCTTC. Its protein is CASSQGTGPNYGYTF.

The chain joins TRBV2 to TRBJ2-2, with D possibly TRBD2 on 6 matching bases. Trimming stripped 7 bases from V and 0 bases from J, with 12 bases between. CDR3 size: 15 residues. Germline assignment: CDR1 SNHLY and CDR2 FYNNEI. This CDR3 is CASIRTTSNTGELFF. The DNA of the CDR3 is TGTGCCAGCATCCGGACTACCTCGAACACCGGGGAGCTGTTTTTT.

The rearrangement links TRBV2 to TRBJ2-1; TRBD2 might be the D (6 bases). The V and J ends lost 7 bases and 6 bases respectively, with 13 bases between them. The CDR3 runs 13 residues. In germline, CDR1 is SNHLY, CDR2 FYNNEI. CDR3 nucleotide sequence: TGTGCCAGCATGTTGAGCGGGTTCAATGAGCAGTTCTTC. It codes for CASMLSGFNEQFF. Variable domain in full (rest from reference TRBV2 and TRBJ2-1): EPEVTQTPSHQVTQMGQEVILRCVPISNHLYFYWYRQILGQKVEFLVSFYNNEISEKSEIFDDQFSVERPDGSNFTLKIRSTKLEDSAMYFCASMLSGFNEQFFGPGTRLTVL.

The chain carries TRBV6-1 and TRBJ1-5; D may be TRBD1 (5 bases). Trimming left V 2 bases short and J 3 bases short, with 11 bases between. Germline loops: CDR1 MNHNS, CDR2 SASEGT. This CDR3 contains 15 residues. The CDR3: CASSEHGGDNQPQHF. The CDR3 region has the DNA TGTGCCAGCAGTGAACATGGGGGGGACAATCAGCCCCAGCATTTT.

Here the CDR3 reads CASSFGVTADYEQYF. CDR3 sequence (DNA): TGCGCCAGCAGCTTCGGCGTGACAGCAGACTACGAGCAGTACTTC. The V and J genes are TRBV5-1 and TRBJ2-7; D is possibly TRBD1 (5 bases). V was shortened by 2 bases and J by 3 bases, with 15 bases between the two germline ends. The V gene's germline CDR1 is SGHRS and CDR2 YFSETQ. This CDR3 spans 15 amino acids.

In its sample, this clonotype was seen a few times. The chain carries TRBV20-1 and TRBJ2-2; D gene ambiguous. The germline CDR1 and CDR2 sequences are DFQATT and SNEGSKA (reference sequence). The V end lost 0 bases, the J end lost 6 bases, and 8 bases lay between the germline ends. CDR3 length: 13 residues. This chain's CDR3 is CSARDVSAGELFF. The CDR3 coding sequence is TGCAGTGCTAGAGACGTTTCGGCCGGGGAGCTGTTTTTT.

The chain links TRBV7-6 to TRBJ2-1; 8 bases are shared with TRBD2. V lost 4 bases and J lost 13; bases outside the gene matches: 18. Germline CDR1 is SGHVS and CDR2 is FNYEAQ. CDR3 length: 16 residues. The CDR3 nucleotides read TGTGCCAGCAGCTCGTTCGGAGCGGGAGTACGTCGGGGCCAGTTCTTC. Translated, it gives CASSSFGAGVRRGQFF. Using reference TRBV7-6 and TRBJ2-1 for the parts outside the CDR3, the full variable domain is GAGVSQSPRYKVTKRGQDVALRCDPISGHVSLYWYRQALGQGPEFLTYFNYEAQQDKSGLPNDRFSAERPEGSISTLTIQRTEQRDSAMYRCASSSFGAGVRRGQFFGPGTRLTVL.

The CDR3 sequence is CSARVVRDFNEKLFF. In DNA, the CDR3 is TGCAGTGCTAGAGTGGTCAGGGACTTTAATGAAAAACTGTTTTTT. The chain combines TRBV20-1 with TRBJ1-4; perhaps TRBD1 as D (5 bases). With 1 base removed from V and 4 bases from J, the gap between germline ends came to 13 bases. The CDR3 totals 15 residues. CDR1 is DFQATT and CDR2 is SNEGSKA in the germline V gene (reference sequence).